These 18 T cell receptor beta chains were all obtained from the same sample, sequenced in a study of post-analysis software for immune sequencing data. Overall study findings and caveats: The study found TRBV5-6, TRBV5-1 and TRBV20-1 among five TRBV segments more frequent in patients than controls.

These receptors are not linked to any known antigen. Researchers reported that TCR beta cDNA libraries carried unique molecular identifiers. TCRdb independently ran MiXCR on the PCR reads; one entry per CDR3 protein. The table includes more than 500,000 distinct CDR3 sequences, about a third detected once. The sequenced material came from blood. Every receptor here comes from a girl between 2 and 17 years old with multiple sclerosis.

The rearrangement uses TRBV3-1 and TRBJ2-1, with D hard to call. CDR1 LGHDT and CDR2 YNNKEL come from the germline V gene (reference sequence). CDR3 size: 15 residues. V lost 3 bases and J lost 2, with 11 bases in between. CDR3 region: CASSQGYGTYNEQFF. The CDR3 coding sequence is TGTGCCAGCAGCCAGGGGTACGGTACCTACAATGAGCAGTTCTTC.

V is TRBV7-8 and J is TRBJ2-5; D unclear. Germline values: CDR1 SGHVS, CDR2 FQNEAQ. This CDR3 contains 11 residues. V lost 2 bases, J lost 11 bases, and 9 bases lay in between. CDR3 loop: CASSLSDMQYF. In nucleotides, the CDR3 is TGTGCCAGCAGCTTATCTGACATGCAGTACTTC.

The rearrangement uses TRBV10-2 and TRBJ1-5; 7 positions agree with TRBD1. The CDR3 runs to 17 residues. Per germline, CDR1 WSHSY and CDR2 SAAADI. J was trimmed by 0 bases and V by 8 bases; bases with no gene match: 13. DNA for the CDR3: TGCGCCAGCCAAGATATCAGGGGGGGGTATAGCAATCAGCCCCAGCATTTT. Its protein is CASQDIRGGYSNQPQHF.

The genes are TRBV5-1 and TRBJ2-7, with 11 bases aligning to TRBD2. This CDR3 has 16 residues. The V and J ends lost 4 bases and 0 bases, in that order; junction bases with no gene match: 6. CDR1 SGHRS and CDR2 YFSETQ come from the germline V gene. DNA of the CDR3: TGCGCCAGCAGCAGAACTAGCGGGGGTTCCTCCTACGAGCAGTACTTC. As protein: CASSRTSGGSSYEQYF.

This clonotype was counted only a few times. The J gene is TRBJ1-5, the V gene TRBV20-1; TRBD1 matches 10 bases. The ends lost 2 bases at V and 5 bases at J; junction bases unmatched: 3. Germline V lookup: CDR1 DFQATT, CDR2 SNEGSKA (reference sequence). The CDR3 has 14 residues. CDR3 sequence reads: CSARRQGADQPQHF. Written as DNA, the CDR3 is TGCAGTGCTAGAAGACAGGGGGCGGATCAGCCCCAGCATTTT.

The chain employs TRBV7-6 and TRBJ2-5; 11 bases align to TRBD2. Unmatched junction bases numbered 13, after V lost 2 bases and J lost 5 bases. Looked up from germline, CDR1 is SGHVS and CDR2 is FNYEAQ. CDR3 length: 18 amino acids. The CDR3, as DNA: TGTGCCAGCAGCTTATGGCTTAGCGGGGGGGCAAACGTTGAGACCCAGTACTTC. Amino acid sequence: CASSLWLSGGANVETQYF.

The chain carries TRBV6-2 or TRBV6-3 and TRBJ2-7, with D perhaps TRBD2 (5 bases). This CDR3 contains 14 residues. Germline assignment: CDR1 MNHEY and CDR2 SVGEGT. V lost 2 bases and J lost 0, with 8 bases in between. The DNA for the CDR3 is TGTGCCAGCAGTTACAAAGGGAGCTCCTACGAGCAGTACTTC. It translates to CASSYKGSSYEQYF.

The table lists this clonotype with a few counts. The chain is built from TRBV27 and TRBJ2-6; 8 bases align to TRBD2. The CDR3 consists of 17 residues. Germline CDR1 reads MNHEY; CDR2 reads SMNVEV (reference sequence). V gave up 6 bases and J gave up 1 base; unmatched junction bases: 8. The CDR3 DNA sequence: TGTGCCAGCAGCATAGCGGGGCCAATATCTGGGGCCAACGTCCTGACTTTC. Encoded protein: CASSIAGPISGANVLTF.

J is TRBJ1-1 and V is TRBV6-1; D is undetermined. The CDR3 extends over 12 amino acids. The germline V gene encodes CDR1 MNHNS and CDR2 SASEGT. Trimming shortened V by 4 bases and J by 4 bases, and 7 bases separated the two germline ends. CDR3 residues: CASSGHFTEAFF. In nucleotides, the CDR3 is TGTGCCAGCAGTGGACACTTCACTGAAGCTTTCTTT.

This clonotype was detected only a few times. This chain joins TRBV20-1 and TRBJ1-4; the D is unclear. This CDR3 is 13 amino acids long. Germline V gene data show CDR1 as DFQATT and CDR2 as SNEGSKA (reference sequence). V lost 1 base to trimming and J lost 12 bases, with 15 bases between them. The CDR3 region has the DNA TGCAGTGCTAGAGTGGGCCTTAATGCGGAACTGTTTTTT. Amino acids: CSARVGLNAELFF.

In this sample, this clonotype turned up a few times. The chain carries TRBV7-8 and TRBJ2-4, with D possibly TRBD1 on 5 matching bases. Germline V gives CDR1 SGHVS, CDR2 FQNEAQ. The CDR3 totals 18 residues. Trimming removed 5 bases from V and 0 bases from J, with 20 bases in between. The CDR3 spells CASSHTGVGLLAKNIQYF. CDR3 in DNA: TGTGCCAGCAGCCATACAGGTGTGGGGCTTTTAGCCAAAAACATTCAGTACTTC.

This rearrangement joins TRBV2 to TRBJ1-2, with a weak D call TRBD1 (5 bases). The germline gives CDR1 SNHLY, CDR2 FYNNEI. V lost 4 bases and J 0 bases, leaving 9 bases between the germline ends. CDR3 length: 14 amino acids. CDR3 nucleotides: TGTGCCAGCAGTGTTGCAGGGTCTAACTATGGCTACACCTTC. It encodes CASSVAGSNYGYTF.

The V gene is TRBV11-2, the J gene TRBJ1-1; TRBD1 might be the D (5 bases). Germline CDR1 reads SGHAT; CDR2 reads FQNNGV. Trimming removed 4 bases from V and 1 base from J, with 13 bases in between. The CDR3 runs 15 residues. CDR3 sequence (DNA): TGTGCCAGCAGCTCGCTTCAGGGTAGGAACACTGAAGCTTTCTTT. Translation: CASSSLQGRNTEAFF. Based on the CDR3 plus reference TRBV11-2 and TRBJ1-1, the full variable domain is EAGVAQSPRYKIIEKRQSVAFWCNPISGHATLYWYQQILGQGPKLLIQFQNNGVVDDSQLPKDRFSAERLKGVDSTLKIQPAKLEDSAVYLCASSSLQGRNTEAFFGQGTRLTVV.

CDR3 in DNA: TGCAGTGCGCCGAGCGGGGATTACAATCAGCCCCAGCATTTT. This translates into CSAPSGDYNQPQHF. The chain is built from TRBV20-1 and TRBJ1-5; D is unresolved. V was trimmed by 6 bases and J by 3 bases, leaving 15 bases between them. Per germline, CDR1 DFQATT and CDR2 SNEGSKA (reference sequence). The CDR3 contains 14 residues.

The V gene is TRBV20-1, the J gene TRBJ2-5; 8 bases match TRBD2. With 1 base clipped from V and 1 base from J, the junction kept 2 bases outside the gene matches. The CDR3 contains 14 residues. Germline assignment: CDR1 DFQATT and CDR2 SNEGSKA (reference sequence). CDR3 sequence (DNA): TGCAGTGCTAGAGGCGGGGGGACCCAAGAGACCCAGTACTTC. It translates to CSARGGGTQETQYF.

This rearrangement joins TRBV7-9 to TRBJ2-2; D remains ambiguous. Trimming took 3 bases from V and 2 from J, leaving 7 bases between them. The CDR3 loop spans 14 amino acids. Looked up from germline, CDR1 is SEHNR and CDR2 is FQNEAQ (reference sequence). The CDR3 DNA follows: TGTGCCAGCAGCTTCCACGCAAACACCGGGGAGCTGTTTTTT. As protein: CASSFHANTGELFF.

This clonotype was observed a few times. The V call is TRBV6-6, the J call TRBJ1-1; 9 bases agree with TRBD1. Germline V lookup: CDR1 MNHNY, CDR2 SVGAGI (reference sequence). After removal of 5 bases from V and 3 bases from J, the junction contained 10 bases not matched to a gene. The CDR3 contains 16 residues. The CDR3 DNA reads TGTGCCAGCAGTCCAACCGGGACAGGGTGGTACACTGAAGCTTTCTTT. Translated: CASSPTGTGWYTEAFF.

V usage is TRBV24-1 and J usage is TRBJ1-2; D is unclear. The V end was cut by 0 bases, the J end by 8 bases, with 12 bases between. Germline loops: CDR1 KGHDR, CDR2 SFDVKD. The CDR3 spans 14 residues. The DNA of the CDR3 is TGTGCCACCAGTGATTTGGACGGGTGGCGAGGCTACACCTTC. Translation: CATSDLDGWRGYTF.